This T cell receptor beta chain was observed in a study of CD8 T cells in ankylosing spondylitis. General study results and limits: Significantly higher representation of disease-linked clones was reported for matched ankylosing spondylitis synovial fluid.

This clonotype was seen at least ten times. Its antigen remains unknown. The length of the CDR3 is 13 residues. The germline V gene has CDR1 SGHRS and CDR2 YFSETQ. The V end was cut by 4 bases, the J end by 1 base, with 8 bases between. TCR beta libraries were made by quantitative 5'-RACE with molecular barcodes. Each CDR3 protein is one row after TCRdb ran MiXCR on the 5' RACE reads. The sample lists 130,000 or so distinct CDR3 sequences; around 7% were seen once. The material sequenced was blood, either unsorted or a sorted T cell fraction (not recorded which). The chain couples TRBV5-1 to TRBJ2-5, with D unclear. This clonotype was obtained from a male donor with ankylosing spondylitis or in good health (not recorded which). CDR3 loop: CASSAQTQETQYF. Here the CDR3 DNA reads TGCGCCAGCAGCGCACAGACCCAAGAGACCCAGTACTTC.